Listed below are T cell receptor beta chains from one sample, sequenced in a study of blood T cell repertoires in COVID-19. Here immunoSEQ multiplex PCR was the method, and the copy in TCRdb shows in-frame clones only, minus some. The table has 55,000 to 75,000 clones, 81% seen once; the top ten hold around 9.2%. Sequencing was done on a sample of peripheral blood. The source of these receptors is a human donor in a cohort sampled during active COVID-19. CDR3s include the opening cysteine and the closing phenylalanine or tryptophan. Fields, in order: J gene, V gene, CDR3 protein.

j_call: TRBJ2-7; v_call: TRBV12-2; cdr3_aa: CASRPQTSGTLEEQYF
j_call: TRBJ2-7; v_call: TRBV3-1/TRBV3-2; cdr3_aa: CASSKDPDPKGSEQYF
j_call: TRBJ2-1; v_call: TRBV7-9; cdr3_aa: CASNPREREAVNEQFF
j_call: TRBJ1-1; v_call: TRBV29-1; cdr3_aa: CSVVRVLNTEAFF
j_call: TRBJ1-2; v_call: TRBV16; cdr3_aa: CASRAWQDSYGYTF
j_call: TRBJ1-1; v_call: TRBV29-1; cdr3_aa: CSVEGPQGMGAFF
j_call: TRBJ1-4; v_call: TRBV5-8; cdr3_aa: CASSSARGSRTNEKLFF
j_call: TRBJ2-5; v_call: TRBV5-1; cdr3_aa: CASSLADGGGAGETQYF
j_call: TRBJ1-2; v_call: TRBV13; cdr3_aa: CASSLEGAWGYTF
j_call: TRBJ2-3; v_call: TRBV7-9; cdr3_aa: CASSSGTSQNTDTQYF
j_call: TRBJ2-2; v_call: TRBV13; cdr3_aa: CASREGNTGELFF
j_call: TRBJ1-5; v_call: TRBV19; cdr3_aa: CASSFSWTGRDQPQHF
j_call: TRBJ2-1; v_call: TRBV27; cdr3_aa: CASSLTGYNEQFF
j_call: TRBJ1-2; v_call: TRBV7-6; cdr3_aa: CASSPGTGGNSFYGYTF
j_call: TRBJ2-2; v_call: TRBV27; cdr3_aa: CASSLTGQGSSWNTGELFF